Listed below are T cell receptor beta chains from one sample, sequenced in a study of blood T cell repertoires in COVID-19. Repertoires were generated with immunoSEQ multiplex PCR, while TCRdb's copy carries only in-frame clones and drops some. The sample lists 120,000 to 150,000 clones, roughly 90% seen once, with approximately 2.5% in the top ten. Sequencing was performed on peripheral blood. These receptors all stem from a human donor in a cohort sampled during active COVID-19. Both conserved end residues are part of each CDR3. The D gene is left open where the match is weak. Size is omitted from some rows. Given values are once, few, many or a class for expanded clones.

>TRBV5-1|.|TRBJ1-1|TRBD1
CASSRGQGGRDTEAFF
TGCGCCAGCAGCCGGGGACAGGGGGGTCGGGACACTGAAGCTTTCTTT
>TRBV7-6|.|TRBJ2-1|.
CASSFGRSQGNEQFF
TGTGCCAGCAGCTTCGGGAGGTCCCAGGGGAATGAGCAGTTCTTC
>TRBV5-4|.|TRBJ2-2|TRBD2
CASSLAPGLAPLLNTGELFF
TGTGCCAGCAGCTTGGCCCCGGGACTAGCACCTCTTCTGAACACCGGGGAGCTGTTTTTT
>TRBV5-4|.|TRBJ1-5|.
CASSRDRGAGQPQHF
TGTGCCAGCAGCCGAGACCGGGGGGCTGGGCAGCCCCAGCATTTT
>TRBV12-5|.|TRBJ2-1|TRBD2
CASGLGVGLAGGYNEQFF
TGTGCTAGTGGTTTGGGTGTGGGACTAGCGGGGGGATACAATGAGCAGTTCTTC
>TRBV9|.|TRBJ2-2|TRBD2
CASSAGGPSRELFF
TGTGCCAGCTCAGCGGGGGGCCCCTCAAGGGAGCTGTTTTTT
>TRBV7-2|.|TRBJ2-7|TRBD1
CASSLAYRGVSYEQYF
TGTGCCAGCAGCTTAGCCTACAGGGGCGTATCCTACGAGCAGTACTTC
>TRBV6-5|.|TRBJ2-7|.
CASSPVVPSSYEQYF
TGTGCCAGCAGTCCTGTCGTTCCGAGCTCCTACGAGCAGTACTTC
>TRBV5-8|.|TRBJ2-5|TRBD2
CASSLRLAGGPVGETQYF
TGTGCCAGCAGCTTGCGGTTAGCGGGAGGCCCAGTGGGAGAGACCCAGTACTTC
>TRBV4-2|.|TRBJ1-5|.
CASSQGGMVEPQHF
TGTGCCAGCAGCCAAGGGGGCATGGTGGAGCCCCAGCATTTT
>TRBV3-1/TRBV3-2|.|TRBJ2-1|TRBD1
CASSQPGQIYNEQFF
TGTGCCAGCAGCCAGCCGGGACAGATCTACAATGAGCAGTTCTTC
>TRBV25-1|.|TRBJ2-7|.
CASSVGGATTYEQYF
TGTGCCAGCAGTGTGGGCGGGGCGACTACCTACGAGCAGTACTTC
>TRBV2|.|TRBJ2-5|.
CASSLFGGRETQYF
TGTGCCAGCAGCTTATTTGGGGGGAGAGAGACCCAGTACTTC
>TRBV28|once|TRBJ2-3|.
CASSNPPEVRGQYF
TGTGCCAGCAGTAACCCCCCCGAGGTTCGCGGGCAGTATTTT
>TRBV27|.|TRBJ1-2|TRBD1
CASSPGDRRYYGYTF
TGTGCCAGCAGTCCGGGGGACAGGCGGTACTATGGCTACACCTTC
>TRBV25-1|.|TRBJ1-1|.
CASRVSSGNTEAFF
TGTGCCAGCAGAGTGTCGTCGGGGAACACTGAAGCTTTCTTT
>TRBV5-1|.|TRBJ2-2|TRBD1
CASSPGGTGELFF
TGCGCCAGCAGCCCAGGGGGCACCGGGGAGCTGTTTTTT
>TRBV10-3|.|TRBJ1-5|.
CAISDKLSNQPQHF
TGTGCCATCAGTGATAAATTAAGCAATCAGCCCCAGCATTTT
>TRBV15|.|TRBJ2-4|TRBD1
CATRPGQENIQYF
TGTGCCACCAGGCCGGGACAGGAAAACATTCAGTACTTC
>TRBV20-1|.|TRBJ1-5|TRBD1
CSASKGAGASNQPQHF
TGCAGTGCTAGTAAGGGGGCAGGGGCTAGCAATCAGCCCCAGCATTTT
>TRBV7-9|.|TRBJ2-2|TRBD2
CASSEGTSGLNTGELFF
TGTGCCAGCAGCGAGGGGACTAGCGGACTCAACACCGGGGAGCTGTTTTTT
>TRBV7-9|.|TRBJ2-2|.
CASSSAVNTGELFF
TGTGCCAGCAGTTCAGCGGTAAACACCGGGGAGCTGTTTTTT
>TRBV27|once|TRBJ2-7|.
CASIQDRVENEQYF
TGTGCCAGCATCCAAGATCGGGTGGAAAACGAGCAGTACTTC
>TRBV7-9|.|TRBJ2-1|TRBD2
CASSLTGLAVDEQFF
TGTGCCAGCAGCTTAACGGGACTAGCAGTCGATGAGCAGTTCTTC
>TRBV10-2|.|TRBJ1-1|.
CASSETGGRDTEAFF
TGCGCCAGCAGTGAGACAGGCGGACGTGACACTGAAGCTTTCTTT
>TRBV7-9|.|TRBJ2-5|.
CASSTDSYQETQYF
TGTGCCAGCAGTACAGACAGCTACCAAGAGACCCAGTACTTC
>TRBV7-7|.|TRBJ1-5|.
CASSLEGSGSVIYSNQPQHF
TGTGCTAGCAGCTTAGAGGGCAGCGGATCTGTGATCTATAGCAATCAGCCCCAGCATTTT
>TRBV3-1/TRBV3-2|.|TRBJ2-1|.
CASSQDLKKSSYNEQFF
TGTGCCAGCAGCCAAGATCTAAAGAAGAGCTCCTACAATGAGCAGTTCTTC
>TRBV6-5|.|TRBJ1-5|.
CASRRTENQPQHF
TGTGCCAGCAGGCGGACAGAAAATCAGCCCCAGCATTTT
>TRBV30|.|TRBJ2-3|TRBD2
CAWSGAGGGAFGTDTQYF
TGTGCCTGGAGCGGTGCCGGCGGGGGAGCGTTTGGAACAGATACGCAGTATTTT
>TRBV6-2/TRBV6-3|.|TRBJ1-5|.
CASSGRDFYSNQPQHF
TGTGCCAGCAGTGGCCGGGACTTCTATAGCAATCAGCCCCAGCATTTT
>TRBV7-7|.|TRBJ2-2|TRBD2
CASSLVATSASNTGELFF
TGTGCTAGCAGCTTAGTGGCGACTAGCGCTTCGAACACCGGGGAGCTGTTTTTT
>TRBV3-1/TRBV3-2|.|TRBJ2-2|.
CASSRNTGISNTGELFF
TGTGCCAGCAGCCGTAATACCGGGATTTCGAACACCGGGGAGCTGTTTTTT
>TRBV6-6|.|TRBJ2-2|TRBD2
CASSRTSGNTGELFF
TGTGCCAGCAGCCGGACTAGCGGGAACACCGGGGAGCTGTTTTTT
>TRBV3-1/TRBV3-2|.|TRBJ2-3|TRBD2
CASSQDSTSGKDTQYF
TGTGCCAGCAGCCAAGATTCCACTAGCGGCAAGGATACGCAGTATTTT
>TRBV12-3/TRBV12-4|.|TRBJ2-7|TRBD1
CASSPGTAYEQYF
TGTGCCAGCAGTCCCGGGACAGCCTACGAGCAGTACTTC
>TRBV11-3|.|TRBJ2-2|TRBD2
CASSPRTSGYTGELFF
TGTGCCAGCAGCCCAAGGACTAGCGGATACACCGGGGAGCTGTTTTTT
>TRBV6-2/TRBV6-3|.|TRBJ1-5|.
CASSQGRGTYQPQHF
TGTGCCAGCAGTCAAGGGAGGGGTACCTATCAGCCCCAGCATTTT
>TRBV5-1|.|TRBJ1-2|.
CASSLAQGRGYGYTF
TGCGCCAGCAGCTTGGCTCAGGGGAGAGGCTATGGCTACACCTTC
>TRBV28|.|TRBJ2-2|TRBD2
CASSLAGTSNTGELFF
TGTGCCAGCAGTCTAGCGGGGACCTCGAACACCGGGGAGCTGTTTTTT
>TRBV6-1|.|TRBJ1-3|TRBD1
CASSDGQGTGNTIYF
TGTGCCAGCAGTGATGGACAGGGAACTGGAAACACCATATATTTT
>TRBV29-1|.|TRBJ2-3|TRBD1
CSGWGRGPKTDTQYF
TGCAGCGGTTGGGGCAGGGGGCCGAAGACAGATACGCAGTATTTT
>TRBV19|.|TRBJ1-2|.
CASSALPGGSGYGYTF
TGTGCCAGTAGTGCACTGCCGGGGGGCTCGGGGTATGGCTACACCTTC
>TRBV27|few|TRBJ1-1|.
CASRWDIWNTEAFF
TGTGCCAGCAGGTGGGACATCTGGAACACTGAAGCTTTCTTT
>TRBV5-4|.|TRBJ1-1|.
CASSPLGPTGDTEAFF
TGTGCCAGCAGCCCTCTGGGGCCCACTGGGGACACTGAAGCTTTCTTT
>TRBV29-1|few|TRBJ2-3|TRBD2
CSVGAGRTDTQYF
TGCAGCGTTGGAGCGGGACGCACAGATACGCAGTATTTT
>TRBV10-2|.|TRBJ2-2|.
CASSEYRPTGELFF
TGCGCCAGCAGTGAGTACAGACCAACCGGGGAGCTGTTTTTT